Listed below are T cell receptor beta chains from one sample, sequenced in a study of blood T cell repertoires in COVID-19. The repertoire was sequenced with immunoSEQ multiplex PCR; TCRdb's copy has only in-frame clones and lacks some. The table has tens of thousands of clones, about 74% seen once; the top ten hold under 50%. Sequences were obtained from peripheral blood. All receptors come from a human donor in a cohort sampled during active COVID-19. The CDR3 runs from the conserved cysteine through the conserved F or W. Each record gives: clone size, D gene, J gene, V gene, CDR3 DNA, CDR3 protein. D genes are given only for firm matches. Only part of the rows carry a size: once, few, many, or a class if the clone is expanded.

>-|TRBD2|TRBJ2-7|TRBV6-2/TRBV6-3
TGTGCCAGCAGTTACTTCCGGGGAGCGGGAGGATCCCTCCACGAGCAGTACTTC
CASSYFRGAGGSLHEQYF
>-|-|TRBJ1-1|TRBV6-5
TGTGCCAGCAGTTTGGACAGCCGAGGGGGGAACACTGAAGCTTTCTTT
CASSLDSRGGNTEAFF
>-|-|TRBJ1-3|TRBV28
TGTGCCAGCAGCCGCTCTGGAAACACCATATATTTT
CASSRSGNTIYF
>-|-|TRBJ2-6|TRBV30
TGTGCCGGAACAAGGAGCTCTGGGGCCAACGTCCTGACTTTC
CAGTRSSGANVLTF
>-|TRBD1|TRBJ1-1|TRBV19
TGTGCCAGTATGGTGTGGGCCCGAGAGACAGGGCGGACTGAAGCTTTCTTT
CASMVWARETGRTEAFF
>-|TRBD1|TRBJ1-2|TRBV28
TGTGCCAGCAGGCCCGCAGGGGGTGGCTATGGCTACACCTTC
CASRPAGGGYGYTF
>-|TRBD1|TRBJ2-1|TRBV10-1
TGCGCCAGCAGTGAGTCTGGTGGACAGGGCGTGTACAATGAGCAGTTCTTC
CASSESGGQGVYNEQFF
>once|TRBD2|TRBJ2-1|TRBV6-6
TGTGCCAGCAGTACCCGGGACTACTCCTACAATGAGCAGTTCTTC
CASSTRDYSYNEQFF
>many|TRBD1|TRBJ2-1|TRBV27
TGTGCCAGCAGTTCCGACAGGGGGGCTTACAATGAGCAGTTCTTC
CASSSDRGAYNEQFF
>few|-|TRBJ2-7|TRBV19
TGTGCCAGTAGTATTCGACCCGGGGGCTACGAGCAGTACTTC
CASSIRPGGYEQYF
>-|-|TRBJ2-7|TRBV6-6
TGTGCCAGCAGTCATCAACAGGACTACGAGCAGTACTTC
CASSHQQDYEQYF
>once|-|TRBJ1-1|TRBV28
TGTGCCAGCAGGCCTGGAGATAGGAACACTGAAGCTTTCTTT
CASRPGDRNTEAFF
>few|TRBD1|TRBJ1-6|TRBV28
TGTGCCAGCAGCCCCGGACAGGGGGTCGATTCACCCCTCCACTTT
CASSPGQGVDSPLHF
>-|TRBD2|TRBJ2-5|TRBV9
TGTGCCAGCAGCGTAGCCCCTTCAGCGGGACAAGAGACCCAGTACTTC
CASSVAPSAGQETQYF
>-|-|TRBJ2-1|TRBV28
TGTGCCAGCAGTTTATTTGAGGCGGTAAATGAGCAGTTCTTC
CASSLFEAVNEQFF
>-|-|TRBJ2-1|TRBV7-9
TGTGCCAGCAGCTCATTGGACAGAGCGGGACGTTCCTACAATGAGCAGTTCTTC
CASSSLDRAGRSYNEQFF
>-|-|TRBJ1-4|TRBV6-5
TGTGCCAGCACCCCCCTCCGGGGGGAAAAACTGTTTTTT
CASTPLRGEKLFF
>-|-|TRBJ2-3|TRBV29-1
TGCAGCGTTGAAGATGCAGGCACAGATACGCAGTATTTT
CSVEDAGTDTQYF
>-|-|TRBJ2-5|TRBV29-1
TGCAGCGTTGGTACAAGGGGCGGCGAGACCCAGTACTTC
CSVGTRGGETQYF
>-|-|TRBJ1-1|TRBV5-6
TGTGCCAGCACCAGAACAGGGCGGAACACTGAAGCTTTCTTT
CASTRTGRNTEAFF
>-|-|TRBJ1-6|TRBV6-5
TGTGCCAGCAGTTATCAGGGGCCTAAAAATTCACCCCTCCACTTT
CASSYQGPKNSPLHF
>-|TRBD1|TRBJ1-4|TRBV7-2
TGTGCCAGCAGCTCACAGGGGGCCGGGGAAAAACTGTTTTTT
CASSSQGAGEKLFF
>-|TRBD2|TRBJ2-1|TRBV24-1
TGTGCCACCAGTGACGGGGCGGGAGGTCGGGAGCAGTTCTTC
CATSDGAGGREQFF
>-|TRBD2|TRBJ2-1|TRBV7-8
TGTGCCAGCAGCCCCCGTGGGGCTAGCGGTTCCTACAATGAGCAGTTCTTC
CASSPRGASGSYNEQFF
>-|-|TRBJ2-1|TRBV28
TGTGCCAGCAGGAAACAGGGTGTTGGCTCCTACAATGAGCAGTTCTTC
CASRKQGVGSYNEQFF
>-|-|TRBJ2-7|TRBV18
TGTGCCAGCTCACCGTGGGAGAGCTCCTACGAGCAGTACTTC
CASSPWESSYEQYF
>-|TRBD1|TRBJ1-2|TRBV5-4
TGTGCCAGCAGCTTGGACAGGGGTATATACGGCTACACCTTC
CASSLDRGIYGYTF
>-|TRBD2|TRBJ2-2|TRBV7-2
TGTGCCAGCAGCTTAATTCTAGCGGGAGCGGGTGGGGAGCTGTTTTTT
CASSLILAGAGGELFF
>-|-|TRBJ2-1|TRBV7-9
TGTGCCAGCAGCCACGGAGGGCAGGACAACAATGAGCAGTTCTTC
CASSHGGQDNNEQFF
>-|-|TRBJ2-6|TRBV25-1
TGTGCCAGCAGTGAACGACTCTGGGCCAACGTCCTGACTTTC
CASSERLWANVLTF
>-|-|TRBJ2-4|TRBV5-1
TGCGCCAGCAGCTTGGGGCCCTCGGGTCTAGGCGACCAAAGCAAAAACATTCAGTACTTC
CASSLGPSGLGDQSKNIQYF
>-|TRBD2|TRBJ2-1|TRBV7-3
TGTGCCAGCAGTTATCATTGGACGGAAACCGGGACTAGCGGAGACAATGAGCAGTTCTTC
CASSYHWTETGTSGDNEQFF
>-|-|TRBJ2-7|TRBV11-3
TGTGCCAGCAGCTCAGCAGGGGACCAAACCGAGCAGTACTTC
CASSSAGDQTEQYF
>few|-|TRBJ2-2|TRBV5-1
TGCGCCAGCAGCTTGGCCGCTTTTGGCCCCGGGGAGCTGTTTTTT
CASSLAAFGPGELFF
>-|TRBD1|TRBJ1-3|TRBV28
TGTGCCAGCCAGGGACAGGGAAACTCTGGAAACACCATATATTTT
CASQGQGNSGNTIYF
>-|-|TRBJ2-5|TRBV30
TGTGCCTGGAGTGTTGAGTACCAAGAGACCCAGTACTTC
CAWSVEYQETQYF
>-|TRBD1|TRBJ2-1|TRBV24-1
TGTGCCACCGAAGCCGGGACAGGGGGTTTGGATGAGCAGTTCTTC
CATEAGTGGLDEQFF
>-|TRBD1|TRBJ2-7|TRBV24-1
TGTGCCACCAGTGATGCGGGACAGGGGCCACAGTACCAATACTTC
CATSDAGQGPQYQYF
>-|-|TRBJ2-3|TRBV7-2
TGTGCCAGCAGCTTAGCCCCTAGGACAACGCAGTATTTT
CASSLAPRTTQYF
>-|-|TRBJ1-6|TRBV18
TGTGCCAGCTCACCACCGACAAGCAACTCACCCCTCCACTTT
CASSPPTSNSPLHF
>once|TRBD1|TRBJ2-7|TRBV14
TGTGCCAGCAGCCGAGGGACAGGGGTTTTCTACGAGCAGTACTTC
CASSRGTGVFYEQYF
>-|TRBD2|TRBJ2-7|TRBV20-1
TGCAGTGCTAGTTCGGGCCTAGCGGGAAAATACGAGCAGTACTTC
CSASSGLAGKYEQYF
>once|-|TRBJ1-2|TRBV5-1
TGCGCCAGCAGCTTGCAGGTTGACTATGGCTACACCTTC
CASSLQVDYGYTF
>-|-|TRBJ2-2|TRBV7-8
TGTGCCAGCAGCTTAAATTTTTTGAGCGGGAACACCGGGGAGCTGTTTTTT
CASSLNFLSGNTGELFF
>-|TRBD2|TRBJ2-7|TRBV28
TGTGCCAGCGGGGGGGGATCCTACGAGCAGTACTTC
CASGGGSYEQYF
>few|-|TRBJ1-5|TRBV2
TGTGCCAGCACCCAAGGAGGGGATCAGCCCCAGCATTTT
CASTQGGDQPQHF
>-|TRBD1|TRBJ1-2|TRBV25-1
TGTGCCAGCAGCACGGACAGGGCGGGTTATGGCTACACCTTC
CASSTDRAGYGYTF